The sequence of this T cell receptor beta chain was determined in a study of shared clonotypes between healthy human individuals. Sequenced by immunoSEQ multiplex PCR; TCRdb stores in-frame clones only, minus some. The top ten clones hold more than 0.35% of a sample with approximately 2,300,000 clones, around 93% of them seen once. Study-level points and caveats: Generally, estimated richness proved larger in naive subsets than it did in memory subsets. For sorted subsets, rarefaction showed incomplete sequencing despite large depth.

Comments on this clone: Its antigen is not known.

CDR3 length: 15 amino acids. Trimming took off 2 bases at V and 4 bases at J, with 14 bases between the two ends. Germline V CDR1 and CDR2: MNHEY, SMNVEV (reference sequence). The TCR was taken from a man aged 18-30 years in good health. Some clones in this sample may be carry-over from other donors' samples. Sequenced sample: naive CD4+ T cells from PBMCs. Subset meaning: CD45RA+ positively selected. J is TRBJ1-2 and V is TRBV27, with D unclear. This chain's CDR3 is CASSLAGSPLYGYTF. CDR3 DNA sequence: TGTGCCAGCAGTTTAGCCGGGTCCCCTCTCTATGGCTACACCTTC.